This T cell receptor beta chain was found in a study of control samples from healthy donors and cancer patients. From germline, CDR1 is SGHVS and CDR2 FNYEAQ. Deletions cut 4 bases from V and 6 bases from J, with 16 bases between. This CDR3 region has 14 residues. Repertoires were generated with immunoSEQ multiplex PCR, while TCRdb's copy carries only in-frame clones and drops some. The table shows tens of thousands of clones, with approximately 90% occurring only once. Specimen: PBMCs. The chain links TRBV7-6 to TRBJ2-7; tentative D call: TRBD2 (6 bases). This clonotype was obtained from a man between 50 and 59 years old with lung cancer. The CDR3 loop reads CASSSALAGSEQYF. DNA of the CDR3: TGTGCCAGCAGCTCGGCTCTGGCGGGATCCGAGCAGTACTTC.